This is a list of T cell receptor beta chains from one sample in a study of cytomegalovirus exposure and HLA in healthy donors. Libraries were prepared by immunoSEQ multiplex PCR; TCRdb keeps only in-frame clonotypes and omits some of them. The sample lists around 200,000 clones, 80% to 90% occurring once. The sequencing input was PBMCs. All receptors come from a woman aged 30 to 39 in good health and CMV-seronegative. Both conserved end residues are part of each CDR3. The D gene is left open where the match is weak. Clone size is stated in some rows and not others, as once, few, many or a class when expanded.

>TRBV2|TRBJ1-1|TRBD1|-
CASRGDRGLFAEAFF
TGTGCCAGCAGGGGGGACAGGGGGCTCTTCGCTGAAGCTTTCTTT
>TRBV4-2|TRBJ2-7|-|-
CASSHLGRSDEQYF
TGTGCCAGCAGCCACCTGGGGCGCTCCGACGAGCAGTACTTC
>TRBV5-6|TRBJ2-1|-|-
CASNAFRGGGYNEQFF
TGTGCCAGCAACGCCTTTAGGGGAGGGGGGTACAATGAGCAGTTCTTC
>TRBV27|TRBJ2-7|-|-
CASSLSSGTRLYEQYF
TGTGCCAGCAGTTTATCGTCTGGGACAAGACTCTACGAGCAGTACTTC
>TRBV6-6|TRBJ1-3|-|once
CASSYREGTNTIYF
TGTGCCAGCAGTTACCGGGAGGGGACAAACACCATATATTTT
>TRBV6-1|TRBJ2-3|-|-
CASNGGGTDTQYF
TGTGCCAGCAATGGCGGGGGCACAGATACGCAGTATTTT
>TRBV2|TRBJ2-2|-|-
CASRPGSRAGELFF
TGTGCCAGCCGTCCGGGTTCACGGGCCGGGGAGCTGTTTTTT
>TRBV4-1|TRBJ2-3|-|few
CASRQGLNTDTQYF
TGCGCCAGCAGGCAGGGCCTAAACACAGATACGCAGTATTTT
>TRBV18|TRBJ2-3|TRBD1|-
CASSPPGQVATDTQYF
TGTGCCAGCTCACCGCCGGGACAGGTGGCCACAGATACGCAGTATTTT
>TRBV2|TRBJ2-7|-|-
CASSDPPQELTYEQYF
TGTGCCAGCAGTGACCCACCTCAGGAATTAACCTACGAGCAGTACTTC
>TRBV9|TRBJ2-3|-|-
CASSVDFGTDTQYF
TGTGCCAGCAGCGTAGATTTCGGGACAGATACGCAGTATTTT
>TRBV28|TRBJ1-4|-|-
CASSLGAMLEKLFF
TGTGCCAGCAGTTTGGGGGCGATGTTGGAAAAACTGTTTTTT
>TRBV10-3|TRBJ2-7|-|-
CAISERRGDYEQYF
TGTGCCATCAGTGAAAGGAGGGGAGACTACGAGCAGTACTTC
>TRBV7-3|TRBJ1-1|-|-
CASSLNRAGAFF
TGTGCCAGCAGCTTAAATAGGGCGGGGGCTTTCTTT
>TRBV7-6|TRBJ2-7|-|once
CASSSRGRGSLSYEQYF
TGTGCCAGCAGCTCAAGGGGTCGGGGGTCCCTCTCCTACGAGCAGTACTTC
>TRBV6-1|TRBJ2-7|TRBD2|-
CASSEASGSGYEQYF
TGTGCCAGCAGTGAAGCTAGCGGGAGTGGGTACGAGCAGTACTTC
>TRBV2|TRBJ1-1|TRBD1|-
CASSSQGLNTEAFF
TGTGCCAGCAGCTCACAGGGGCTGAACACTGAAGCTTTCTTT
>TRBV19|TRBJ2-1|-|-
CASWDKSSYNEQFF
TGTGCCAGTTGGGACAAGAGCTCCTACAATGAGCAGTTCTTC
>TRBV25-1|TRBJ2-7|-|-
CASSDPGDYEQYF
TGTGCCAGCAGTGATCCAGGGGACTACGAGCAGTACTTC
>TRBV6-5|TRBJ2-5|TRBD1|once
CASMKTGQETQYF
TGTGCCAGCATGAAGACAGGGCAAGAGACCCAGTACTTC
>TRBV9|TRBJ2-3|TRBD2|-
CASSVDGLAGRGDTQYF
TGTGCCAGCAGCGTAGACGGACTAGCGGGGCGTGGAGATACGCAGTATTTT
>TRBV9|TRBJ2-2|TRBD2|-
CASSVGVAGLTGELFF
TGTGCCAGCAGCGTAGGGGTAGCGGGTCTCACCGGGGAGCTGTTTTTT
>TRBV27|TRBJ2-5|TRBD1|-
CASSSGTDSQETQYF
TGTGCCAGCAGTTCGGGGACAGATTCACAAGAGACCCAGTACTTC
>TRBV11-3|TRBJ1-5|TRBD1|few
CASPIPTGAQPQHF
TGTGCCAGCCCGATCCCGACAGGGGCTCAGCCCCAGCATTTT
>TRBV11-2|TRBJ2-5|-|-
CASSLEPGWETQYF
TGTGCCAGCAGCCTGGAGCCGGGTTGGGAGACCCAGTACTTC
>TRBV5-4|TRBJ1-5|-|-
CASSLGGEPQHF
TGTGCCAGCAGCTTGGGGGGGGAGCCCCAGCATTTT
>TRBV5-1|TRBJ2-2|-|-
CASSLSVSGELFF
TGCGCCAGCAGCTTGTCGGTTTCCGGGGAGCTGTTTTTT
>TRBV5-6|TRBJ1-1|-|-
CASSPTGYTEAFF
TGTGCCAGCAGTCCAACAGGGTACACTGAAGCTTTCTTT
>TRBV5-1|TRBJ2-4|TRBD2|once
CASSPVVAGAGGNKNIQYF
TGCGCCAGCAGCCCGGTGGTAGCGGGAGCGGGGGGGAACAAAAACATTCAGTACTTC
>TRBV4-1|TRBJ1-2|TRBD1|-
CASKRTGSSGYGYTF
TGCGCCAGCAAAAGGACAGGGTCCTCTGGCTATGGCTACACCTTC
>TRBV29-1|TRBJ2-1|-|-
CSVEDVVFDEQFF
TGCAGCGTTGAAGACGTAGTATTCGATGAGCAGTTCTTC
>TRBV4-2|TRBJ2-1|-|-
CASRKGRELFF
TGTGCCAGCAGAAAGGGCCGGGAACTGTTCTTC
>TRBV2|TRBJ2-4|-|-
CASCRDSKNIQYF
TGTGCCAGCTGTAGAGACAGCAAAAACATTCAGTACTTC
>TRBV10-3|TRBJ2-1|TRBD1|-
CAISESGTGWMNEQFF
TGTGCCATCAGTGAGTCTGGGACAGGGTGGATGAATGAGCAGTTCTTC
>TRBV7-8|TRBJ2-5|-|-
CASSSAAVQETQYF
TGTGCCAGCAGCTCCGCGGCCGTCCAAGAGACCCAGTACTTC
>TRBV30|TRBJ1-1|TRBD1|-
CAWNGDSWAEAFF
TGTGCCTGGAACGGGGACAGTTGGGCTGAAGCTTTCTTT
>TRBV6-5|TRBJ2-7|-|-
CASSHPDSRYEQYF
TGTGCCAGCAGTCACCCAGACAGCCGCTACGAGCAGTACTTC
>TRBV29-1|TRBJ2-5|-|-
CSVEQIGLATQYF
TGCAGCGTTGAACAAATAGGTCTAGCGACCCAGTACTTC
>TRBV6-1|TRBJ2-5|-|-
CASSEGLAAGTETQYF
TGTGCCAGCAGTGAAGGGTTAGCGGCAGGGACAGAGACCCAGTACTTC
>TRBV10-2|TRBJ2-1|-|-
CASSGGLENSVQFF
TGCGCCAGCAGCGGGGGACTGGAAAATAGTGTGCAGTTCTTC
>TRBV5-1|TRBJ2-3|-|-
CASSLAEGTDTQYF
TGCGCCAGCAGCTTGGCGGAGGGCACAGATACGCAGTATTTT
>TRBV11-2|TRBJ2-6|-|-
CASSIRVSGANVLTF
TGTGCCAGCAGCATCAGGGTATCGGGGGCCAACGTCCTGACTTTC
>TRBV5-1|TRBJ1-1|-|once
CASSLIPGGTEAFF
TGCGCCAGCAGCTTGATCCCGGGGGGCACTGAAGCTTTCTTT
>TRBV28|TRBJ1-2|-|-
CASSLYPLPGPNYGYTF
TGTGCCAGCAGTTTATACCCCCTCCCAGGTCCTAACTATGGCTACACCTTC
>TRBV19|TRBJ1-5|-|few
CASSISGYSNQPQHF
TGTGCCAGTAGTATATCGGGGTATAGCAATCAGCCCCAGCATTTT
>TRBV6-6|TRBJ1-3|-|-
CASSYSEGPGNTIYF
TGTGCCAGCAGTTACTCTGAGGGCCCTGGAAACACCATATATTTT
>TRBV7-9|TRBJ2-7|TRBD1|-
CASSLAGQGRYEQYF
TGTGCCAGCAGCTTAGCCGGACAGGGCCGTTACGAGCAGTACTTC
>TRBV5-1|TRBJ2-6|TRBD1|-
CASSLLGPPGQGGISGANVLTF
TGCGCCAGCAGCTTGTTGGGGCCACCGGGACAGGGGGGCATCTCTGGGGCCAACGTCCTGACTTTC
>TRBV6-1|TRBJ1-2|-|-
CASSEEAGRGAAGYTF
TGTGCCAGCAGTGAAGAAGCCGGCCGGGGGGCCGCTGGCTACACCTTC
>TRBV19|TRBJ2-1|TRBD1|once
CASSAGTGGVNEQFF
TGTGCCAGTAGTGCCGGGACAGGGGGGGTGAATGAGCAGTTCTTC
>TRBV18|TRBJ1-1|-|-
CASSPGTRAEAFF
TGTGCCAGCTCACCGGGTACCCGGGCTGAAGCTTTCTTT